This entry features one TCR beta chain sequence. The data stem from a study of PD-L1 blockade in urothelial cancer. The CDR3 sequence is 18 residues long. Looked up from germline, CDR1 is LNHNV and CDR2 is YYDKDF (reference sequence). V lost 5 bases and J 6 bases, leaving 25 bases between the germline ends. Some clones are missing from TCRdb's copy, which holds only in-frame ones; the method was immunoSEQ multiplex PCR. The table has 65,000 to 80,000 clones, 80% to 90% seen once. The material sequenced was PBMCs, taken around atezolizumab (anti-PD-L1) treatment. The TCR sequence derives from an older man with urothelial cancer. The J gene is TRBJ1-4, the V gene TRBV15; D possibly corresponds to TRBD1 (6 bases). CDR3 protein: CATSRLKMEQGSYEKLFF. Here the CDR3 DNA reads TGTGCCACCAGCCGGCTGAAAATGGAACAGGGTTCGTATGAAAAACTGTTTTTT.